This T cell receptor (beta chain) was observed in a study of blood T cell repertoires in COVID-19. For the study at large: Samples taken during acute and convalescent COVID-19 were collected in the United States, Italy and Spain. Nucleic acid was either cDNA or gDNA, and it came from T cells, B-cell-depleted T cells, or PBMCs.

The trim removed 4 bases at V and 4 bases at J, leaving 14 bases unmatched. The V gene's germline CDR1 is SGDLS and CDR2 YYNGEE. CDR3 length: 17 residues. The table came from immunoSEQ multiplex PCR; TCRdb's copy has only in-frame clones and leaves some out. Found here are 200,000 to 250,000 clones, about four fifths of them singletons; the top ten hold roughly 12%. Sequenced material: peripheral blood. The source is a woman between 40 and 50 years old with acute or convalescent COVID-19. The V call is TRBV9, the J call TRBJ2-3; 8 bases are a match to TRBD2. The CDR3 loop reads CASSPTGGGGFSDTQYF. Written as DNA, the CDR3 is TGTGCCAGCAGCCCTACCGGCGGCGGGGGGTTCTCAGATACGCAGTATTTT.